This T cell receptor (beta chain) was profiled in a study of blood T cell repertoires in COVID-19. Study summary: There were acute and convalescent COVID-19 samples, and they came from the United States, Italy and Spain.

Trimming took off 4 bases at V and 0 bases at J, with 13 bases between the two ends. The germline gives CDR1 MGHRA, CDR2 YSYEKL. CDR3 size: 16 residues. Measured with immunoSEQ multiplex PCR; TCRdb has only the in-frame clones, and not every one. The data show some 290,000 clones, about 88% seen once. The specimen sequenced was peripheral blood. The gene calls are TRBV4-1 and TRBJ2-1; D is perhaps TRBD2 (6 bases). This clonotype was sampled from a man younger than 30 with active or convalescent COVID-19. The DNA of the CDR3 is TGCGCCAGCAGCCGGACCTCCGGGAGCTCCTACAATGAGCAGTTCTTC. Residues: CASSRTSGSSYNEQFF.